This T cell receptor (beta chain) was captured in a study of long-term antiretroviral therapy in people with HIV. Assay version v3.0 of immunoSEQ was used, and it was run at survey level. Here immunoSEQ multiplex PCR was the method, and the copy in TCRdb shows in-frame clones only, minus some. The table includes some 23,000 clones, around 80% detected once. This clone was detected once. What it recognizes is unknown. Overall study results and limits: Despite increasing after ART, diversity remained lower than that of transplant donor controls.

The clonotype was recovered from a woman in her 40s with HIV. Specimen: unsorted PBMCs, collected 1.2 years after starting antiretroviral therapy.

CDR3: CSAQGFNGYTF. Written as DNA, the CDR3 is TGCAGCGCCCAGGGTTTTAATGGCTACACCTTC. This rearrangement joins TRBV29-1 to TRBJ1-2; D is perhaps TRBD1 (5 bases). V lost 7 bases to trimming and J lost 6 bases, with 12 bases between them. The CDR3 length is 11 residues. Germline CDR1 SQVTM, CDR2 ANQGSEA.